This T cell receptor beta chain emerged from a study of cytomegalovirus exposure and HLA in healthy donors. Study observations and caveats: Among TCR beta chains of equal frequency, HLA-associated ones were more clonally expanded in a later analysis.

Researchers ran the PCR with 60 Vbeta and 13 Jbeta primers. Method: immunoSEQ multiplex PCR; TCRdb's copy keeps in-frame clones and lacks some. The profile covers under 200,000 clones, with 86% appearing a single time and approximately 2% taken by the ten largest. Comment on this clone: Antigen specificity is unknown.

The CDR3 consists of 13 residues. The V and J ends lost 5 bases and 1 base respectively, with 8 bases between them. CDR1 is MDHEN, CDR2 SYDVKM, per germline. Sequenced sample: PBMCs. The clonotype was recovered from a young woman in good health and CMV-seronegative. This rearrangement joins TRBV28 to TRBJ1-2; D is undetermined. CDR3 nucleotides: TGTGCCAGCAGTACCGGGAGTAACTATGGCTACACCTTC. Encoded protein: CASSTGSNYGYTF.